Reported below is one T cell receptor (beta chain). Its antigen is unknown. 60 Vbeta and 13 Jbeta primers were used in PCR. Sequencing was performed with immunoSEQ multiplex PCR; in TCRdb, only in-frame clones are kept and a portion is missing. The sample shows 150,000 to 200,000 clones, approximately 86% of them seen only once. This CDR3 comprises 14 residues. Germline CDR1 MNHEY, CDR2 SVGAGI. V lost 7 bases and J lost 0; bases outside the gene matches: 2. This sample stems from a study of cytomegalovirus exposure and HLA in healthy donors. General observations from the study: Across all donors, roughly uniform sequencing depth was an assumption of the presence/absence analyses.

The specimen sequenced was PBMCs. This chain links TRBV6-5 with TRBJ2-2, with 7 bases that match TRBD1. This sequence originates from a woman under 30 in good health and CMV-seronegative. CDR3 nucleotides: TGTGCCAGCACGGGGACAGCGAACACCGGGGAGCTGTTTTTT. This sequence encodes CASTGTANTGELFF.